Listed below are T cell receptor beta chains from one sample, sequenced in a study of cytomegalovirus exposure and HLA in healthy donors. Clones were read by immunoSEQ multiplex PCR, and TCRdb kept only the in-frame ones, dropping some. The table records roughly 120,000 clones, 15% to 19% of them present only once. Sequencing used PBMCs. The receptor source for this set is a woman between 18 and 29 years old in good health and CMV-seronegative. Each CDR3 is given with its conserved first and last residue. The D gene is left open where the match is weak. Some rows have no size entry. The others give once, few or many, or a class for an expanded clone.

TRBV9,-,TRBD1,16,TRBJ1-4,CASSVAQGKTNEKLFF,TGTGCCAGCAGCGTAGCACAGGGGAAGACTAATGAAAAACTGTTTTTT
TRBV4-2,few,TRBD2,12,TRBJ2-7,CATGLAGVEQYF,TGTGCCACGGGACTAGCGGGGGTCGAGCAGTACTTC
TRBV7-2,few,-,16,TRBJ1-6,CASSLVGGEGGSPLHF,TGTGCCAGCAGCTTAGTGGGAGGGGAAGGTGGTTCACCCCTCCACTTT
TRBV28,-,TRBD2,12,TRBJ2-4,CASRAGVGVQYF,TGTGCCAGCAGGGCGGGAGTTGGAGTTCAGTACTTC
TRBV4-3,-,-,14,TRBJ2-1,CASSQDPTRREQFF,TGCGCCAGCAGCCAAGATCCAACTAGGCGGGAGCAGTTCTTC
TRBV7-9,few,TRBD1,13,TRBJ2-1,CASGTGRNNEQFF,TGTGCCAGCGGGACAGGGAGGAACAATGAGCAGTTCTTC
TRBV27,few,TRBD2,16,TRBJ2-7,CASSSSSGPWAAEQYF,TGTGCCAGCAGTTCGTCTAGCGGCCCCTGGGCCGCCGAGCAGTACTTC
TRBV5-4,few,-,15,TRBJ2-2,CASRTTGRGAGELFF,TGTGCCAGCAGAACGACAGGGCGGGGGGCCGGGGAGCTGTTTTTT
TRBV4-2,-,-,14,TRBJ1-4,CASSHQQDNEKLFF,TGTGCCAGCAGCCACCAACAGGATAATGAAAAACTGTTTTTT
TRBV29-1,-,-,14,TRBJ2-3,CSVGQGSGTDTQYF,TGCAGCGTTGGGCAGGGGTCTGGCACAGATACGCAGTATTTT
TRBV28,-,TRBD1,15,TRBJ1-2,CASSNSGTGGYGYTF,TGTGCCAGCAGTAATTCCGGGACAGGGGGCTATGGCTACACCTTC
TRBV6-5,-,TRBD2,14,TRBJ2-7,CASSYERGPYEQYF,TGTGCCAGCAGTTACGAGCGGGGACCCTACGAGCAGTACTTC
TRBV28,few,TRBD1,17,TRBJ2-2,CASSTPGTGGISGELFF,TGTGCCAGCAGTACACCGGGGACAGGGGGCATATCCGGGGAGCTGTTTTTT
TRBV28,-,-,17,TRBJ2-7,CASSLFGGGRGKNEQYF,TGTGCCAGCAGTTTATTTGGTGGGGGCAGGGGCAAAAACGAGCAGTACTTC
TRBV7-9,-,-,14,TRBJ2-5,CASSPRRAEETQYF,TGTGCCAGCAGCCCTCGTAGAGCCGAAGAGACCCAGTACTTC
TRBV2,-,-,16,TRBJ2-1,CASSQPTGPVINEQFF,TGTGCCAGCAGTCAACCTACAGGGCCCGTTATCAATGAGCAGTTCTTC
TRBV29-1,-,-,13,TRBJ1-1,CSGQTGGDTEAFF,TGCAGCGGTCAAACGGGGGGAGACACTGAAGCTTTCTTT
TRBV6-1,-,-,15,TRBJ1-5,CASSEAGGRNQPQHF,TGTGCCAGCAGTGAAGCTGGAGGGCGCAATCAGCCCCAGCATTTT
TRBV5-1,few,TRBD1,15,TRBJ1-2,CASSLATGGNYGYTF,TGCGCCAGCAGCTTGGCCACAGGGGGCAACTATGGCTACACCTTC
TRBV15,-,-,14,TRBJ2-1,CATSRELTASEQFF,TGTGCCACCAGCAGAGAATTGACTGCATCTGAGCAGTTCTTC
TRBV29-1,few,TRBD2,16,TRBJ2-7,CSVEESRASGSHEQYF,TGCAGCGTTGAAGAATCTAGGGCTAGCGGGAGTCACGAGCAGTACTTC
TRBV27,few,TRBD1,15,TRBJ2-5,CASSFADRGLETQYF,TGTGCCAGCAGTTTCGCAGACAGGGGACTAGAGACCCAGTACTTC
TRBV7-7,few,TRBD1,13,TRBJ2-7,CASSRGQTYEQYF,TGTGCCAGCAGCAGGGGACAGACCTACGAGCAGTACTTC
TRBV7-3,-,-,13,TRBJ1-4,CASSVSEGEKLFF,TGTGCCAGCAGCGTATCGGAGGGTGAAAAACTGTTTTTT
TRBV9,-,TRBD2,16,TRBJ2-3,CASNDRASGQEDTQYF,TGTGCCAGCAACGATCGGGCTAGCGGGCAGGAAGATACGCAGTATTTT
TRBV29-1,-,TRBD1,11,TRBJ1-1,CSVLTGGRTFF,TGCAGCGTTCTAACAGGGGGGAGGACTTTCTTT
TRBV11-2,-,TRBD2,17,TRBJ2-1,CASSLRPGTSDYNEQFF,TGTGCCAGCAGCCTCAGGCCCGGGACTAGCGACTACAATGAGCAGTTCTTC
TRBV4-3,few,-,14,TRBJ2-7,CASSRTFLRDEQYF,TGCGCCAGCAGCCGGACTTTTTTGCGGGACGAGCAGTACTTC
TRBV6-1,-,-,16,TRBJ1-3,CASSEWVGDPGNTIYF,TGTGCCAGCAGTGAATGGGTAGGGGATCCTGGAAACACCATATATTTT
TRBV29-1,-,TRBD1,14,TRBJ1-1,CSVFPLDRKTEAFF,TGCAGCGTGTTCCCCTTGGACAGGAAGACTGAAGCTTTCTTT
TRBV9,-,-,16,TRBJ2-4,CASSVAAGLAKNIQYF,TGTGCCAGCAGCGTAGCCGCAGGGCTTGCCAAAAACATTCAGTACTTC
TRBV29-1,few,-,13,TRBJ1-2,CSVEWTSNYGYTF,TGCAGCGTTGAGTGGACTTCGAACTATGGCTACACCTTC
TRBV7-9,-,-,15,TRBJ1-2,CASSLGQGGNYGYTF,TGTGCCAGCAGCTTAGGCCAGGGAGGGAACTATGGCTACACCTTC
TRBV5-6,-,TRBD1,15,TRBJ2-5,CASSFRDSYSETQYF,TGTGCCAGCAGCTTCCGGGACAGTTATAGCGAGACCCAGTACTTC
TRBV11-1,few,TRBD1,16,TRBJ2-4,CASSLPGGDPKNIQYF,TGTGCCAGCAGCTTACCAGGGGGCGACCCCAAAAACATTCAGTACTTC
TRBV13,few,-,14,TRBJ1-2,CASSKRQGQQRYTF,TGTGCCAGCAGCAAACGACAAGGACAGCAGAGGTACACCTTC
TRBV6-1,-,TRBD1,15,TRBJ2-7,CASSPGTVSIDEQYF,TGTGCCAGCAGCCCCGGGACAGTGAGCATCGACGAGCAGTACTTC
TRBV5-6,few,TRBD1,13,TRBJ1-2,CASSLGTGTGYTF,TGTGCCAGCAGCTTGGGGACAGGGACGGGCTACACCTTC
TRBV9,-,TRBD2,17,TRBJ2-2,CASSAGLAGPKAGELFF,TGTGCCAGCAGCGCGGGACTAGCGGGGCCCAAGGCCGGGGAGCTGTTTTTT
TRBV4-3,few,-,14,TRBJ1-4,CASSQEQSNEKLFF,TGCGCCAGCAGCCAGGAACAGAGTAATGAAAAACTGTTTTTT
TRBV27,-,TRBD2,17,TRBJ2-1,CASSPISLAGNYNEQFF,TGTGCCAGCAGTCCAATAAGCCTAGCGGGGAACTACAATGAGCAGTTCTTC
TRBV7-2,-,-,12,TRBJ2-6,CASSLAHNVLTF,TGTGCCAGCAGCTTGGCACACAACGTCCTGACTTTC
TRBV30,-,-,13,TRBJ1-5,CAWSVELNQPQHF,TGTGCCTGGAGTGTGGAGCTCAATCAGCCCCAGCATTTT
TRBV28,few,-,12,TRBJ1-1,CASSTGNTEAFF,TGTGCCAGTAGTACAGGGAATACTGAAGCTTTCTTT
TRBV30,few,-,17,TRBJ1-1,CAWSVGIGWRMNTEAFF,TGTGCCTGGAGTGTAGGGATCGGCTGGAGGATGAACACTGAAGCTTTCTTT
TRBV7-6,few,TRBD1,14,TRBJ2-1,CASSLGTGGHEQFF,TGTGCCAGCAGCTTAGGGACAGGGGGGCATGAGCAGTTCTTC
TRBV4-1,-,-,13,TRBJ1-4,CASSPWGEEKLFF,TGCGCCAGCAGCCCCTGGGGCGAGGAAAAACTGTTTTTT
TRBV7-9,once,-,13,TRBJ2-7,CASSFDYNDEQYF,TGTGCCAGCAGCTTTGACTATAATGACGAGCAGTACTTC
TRBV30,-,-,13,TRBJ2-3,CAWSQTGADTQYF,TGTGCCTGGAGCCAAACAGGCGCGGATACGCAGTATTTT
TRBV5-1,few,-,17,TRBJ1-1,CASSLVGSARVNTEAFF,TGCGCCAGCAGCTTGGTAGGATCGGCGAGGGTGAACACTGAAGCTTTCTTT
TRBV6-5,few,-,13,TRBJ1-1,CASSYAGQFETFF,TGTGCCAGCAGTTACGCCGGACAGTTCGAAACTTTCTTT
TRBV15,-,TRBD1,15,TRBJ2-7,CATSRGGTGSYEQYF,TGTGCCACCAGCAGAGGCGGGACAGGGTCCTACGAGCAGTACTTC
TRBV7-3,few,-,16,TRBJ1-2,CASSPGGGRYNYGYTF,TGTGCCAGCAGCCCCGGGGGGGGGCGGTACAACTATGGCTACACCTTC
TRBV6-5,few,-,13,TRBJ2-1,CASSYMGLGKQFF,TGTGCCAGCAGTTACATGGGACTGGGGAAGCAGTTCTTC
TRBV6-1,few,-,13,TRBJ1-2,CASSPGSLGGYTF,TGTGCCAGCAGTCCCGGGAGCTTGGGTGGCTACACCTTC